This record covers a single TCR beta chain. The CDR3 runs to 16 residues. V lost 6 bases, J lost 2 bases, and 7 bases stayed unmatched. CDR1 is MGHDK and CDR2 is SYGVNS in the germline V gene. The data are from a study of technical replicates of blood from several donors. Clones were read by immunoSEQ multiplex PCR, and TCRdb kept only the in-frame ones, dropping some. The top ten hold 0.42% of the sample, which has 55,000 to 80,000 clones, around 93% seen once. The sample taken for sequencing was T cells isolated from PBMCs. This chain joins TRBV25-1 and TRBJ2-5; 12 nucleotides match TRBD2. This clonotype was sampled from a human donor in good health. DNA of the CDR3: TGTGCCAGCAGACTGACTAGCGGGAGTTTGCAAGAGACCCAGTACTTC. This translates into CASRLTSGSLQETQYF.